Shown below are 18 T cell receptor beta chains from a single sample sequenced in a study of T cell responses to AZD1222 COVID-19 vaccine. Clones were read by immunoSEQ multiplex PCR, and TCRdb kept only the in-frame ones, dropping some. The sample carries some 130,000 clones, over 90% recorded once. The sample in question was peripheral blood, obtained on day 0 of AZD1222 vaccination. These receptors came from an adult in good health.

CDR3 sequence: CASSGTGHYGYTF. The CDR3 DNA reads as TGTGCCAGCAGCGGGACAGGCCACTATGGCTACACCTTC. V and J are TRBV9 and TRBJ1-2; the match to TRBD1 covers 7 bases. The CDR3 runs 13 residues. Germline values: CDR1 SGDLS, CDR2 YYNGEE. Losses at the gene ends were 3 bases for V and 3 bases for J; bases not matched to a gene: 2. The whole variable domain, remainder taken from reference TRBV9 and TRBJ1-2, is DSGVTQTPKHLITATGQRVTLRCSPRSGDLSVYWYQQSLDQGLQFLIQYYNGEERAKGNILERFSAQQFPDLHSELNLSSLELGDSALYFCASSGTGHYGYTFGSGTRLTVV.

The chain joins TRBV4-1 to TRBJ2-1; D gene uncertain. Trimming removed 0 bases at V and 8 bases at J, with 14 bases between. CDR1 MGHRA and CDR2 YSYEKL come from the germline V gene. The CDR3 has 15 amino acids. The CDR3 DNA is TGCGCCAGCAGCCAAGATTCTGGACCCCGGGATGAGCAGTTCTTC. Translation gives CASSQDSGPRDEQFF.

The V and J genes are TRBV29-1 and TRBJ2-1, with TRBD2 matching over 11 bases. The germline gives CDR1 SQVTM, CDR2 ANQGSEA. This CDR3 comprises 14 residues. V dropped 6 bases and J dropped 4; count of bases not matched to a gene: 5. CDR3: CSVTGLAEYNEQFF. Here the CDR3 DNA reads TGCAGCGTGACGGGACTAGCGGAATACAATGAGCAGTTCTTC.

CDR3 in DNA: TGCAGCGTTGTTGGGACAGCAAACACCGGGGAGCTGTTTTTT. Amino acid sequence: CSVVGTANTGELFF. This sequence joins TRBV29-1 and TRBJ2-2; 7 positions agree with TRBD1. The CDR3 has 14 residues. The junction had 4 bases not matched to a gene; V was cut back by 4 bases and J by 2 bases. Germline CDR1 is SQVTM and CDR2 is ANQGSEA.

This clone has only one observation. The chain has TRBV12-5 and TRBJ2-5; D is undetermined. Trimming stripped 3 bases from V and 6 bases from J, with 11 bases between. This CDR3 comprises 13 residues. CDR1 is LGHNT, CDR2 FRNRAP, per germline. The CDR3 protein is CASGLSERKTQYF. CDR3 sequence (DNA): TGTGCTAGTGGTTTAAGTGAGAGGAAGACCCAGTACTTC.

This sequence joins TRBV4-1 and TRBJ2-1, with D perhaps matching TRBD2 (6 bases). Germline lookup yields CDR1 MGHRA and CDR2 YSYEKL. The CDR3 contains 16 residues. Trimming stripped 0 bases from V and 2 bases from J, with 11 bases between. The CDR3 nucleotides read TGCGCCAGCAGCCAAGAGAGGAGGGTACCCTACAATGAGCAGTTCTTC. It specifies CASSQERRVPYNEQFF.

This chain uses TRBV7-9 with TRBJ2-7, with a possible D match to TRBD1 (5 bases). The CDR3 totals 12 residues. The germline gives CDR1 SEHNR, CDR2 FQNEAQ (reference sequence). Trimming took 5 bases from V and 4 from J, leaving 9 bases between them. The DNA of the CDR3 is TGTGCCAGCAGCATTGGACAATACGAGCAGTACTTC. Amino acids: CASSIGQYEQYF.

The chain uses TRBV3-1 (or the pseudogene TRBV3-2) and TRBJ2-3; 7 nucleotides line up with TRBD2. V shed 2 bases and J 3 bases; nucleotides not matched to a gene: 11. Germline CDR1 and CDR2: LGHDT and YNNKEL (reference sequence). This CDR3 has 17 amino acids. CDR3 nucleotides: TGTGCCAGCAGCCAACGCCATCCTAGCGGTGGGACAGATACGCAGTATTTT. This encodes CASSQRHPSGGTDTQYF.

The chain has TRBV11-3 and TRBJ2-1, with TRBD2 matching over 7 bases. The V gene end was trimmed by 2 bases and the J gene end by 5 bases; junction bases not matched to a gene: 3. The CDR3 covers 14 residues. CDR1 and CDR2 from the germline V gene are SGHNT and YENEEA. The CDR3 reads CASSLLAGDNEQFF. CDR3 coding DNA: TGTGCCAGCAGCTTATTGGCGGGGGACAATGAGCAGTTCTTC.

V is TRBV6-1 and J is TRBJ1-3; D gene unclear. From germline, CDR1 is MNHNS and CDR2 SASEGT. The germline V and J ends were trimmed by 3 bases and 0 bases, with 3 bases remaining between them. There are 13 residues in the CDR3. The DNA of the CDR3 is TGTGCCAGCAGTGAGTACTCTGGAAACACCATATATTTT. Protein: CASSEYSGNTIYF.

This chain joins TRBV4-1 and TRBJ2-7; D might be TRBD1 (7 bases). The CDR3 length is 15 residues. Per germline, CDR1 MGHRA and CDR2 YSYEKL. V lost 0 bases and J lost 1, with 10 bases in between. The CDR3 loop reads CASSQEAGGSYEQYF. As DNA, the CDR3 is TGCGCCAGCAGCCAAGAGGCAGGGGGGTCCTACGAGCAGTACTTC.

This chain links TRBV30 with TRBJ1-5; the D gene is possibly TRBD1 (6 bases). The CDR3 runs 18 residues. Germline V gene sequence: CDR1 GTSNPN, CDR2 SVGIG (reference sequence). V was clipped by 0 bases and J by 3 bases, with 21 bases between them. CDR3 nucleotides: TGTGCCTGGAGTGTAAATGGGGGCAGGGTATCTCTCAATCAGCCCCAGCATTTT. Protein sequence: CAWSVNGGRVSLNQPQHF.

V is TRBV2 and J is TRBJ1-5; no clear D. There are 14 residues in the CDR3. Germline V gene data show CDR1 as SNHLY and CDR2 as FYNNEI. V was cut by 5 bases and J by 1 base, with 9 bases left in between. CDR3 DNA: TGTGCCAGCAGTATAGAGTTAAGCAATCAGCCCCAGCATTTT. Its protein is CASSIELSNQPQHF. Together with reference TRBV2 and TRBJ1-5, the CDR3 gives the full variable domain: EPEVTQTPSHQVTQMGQEVILRCVPISNHLYFYWYRQILGQKVEFLVSFYNNEISEKSEIFDDQFSVERPDGSNFTLKIRSTKLEDSAMYFCASSIELSNQPQHFGDGTRLSIL.

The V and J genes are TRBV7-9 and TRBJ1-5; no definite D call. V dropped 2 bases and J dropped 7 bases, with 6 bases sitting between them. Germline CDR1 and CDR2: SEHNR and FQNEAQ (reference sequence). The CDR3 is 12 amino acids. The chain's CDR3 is CASSLTYQPQHF. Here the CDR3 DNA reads TGTGCCAGCAGCTTAACCTACCAGCCCCAGCATTTT.

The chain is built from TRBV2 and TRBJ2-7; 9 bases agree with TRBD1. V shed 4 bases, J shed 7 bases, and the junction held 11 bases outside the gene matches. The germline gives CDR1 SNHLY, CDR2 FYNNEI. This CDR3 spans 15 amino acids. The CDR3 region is CASSVSGTGYGEQYF. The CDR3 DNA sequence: TGTGCCAGCAGTGTATCCGGGACAGGGTATGGGGAGCAGTACTTC.

As DNA, the CDR3 is TGTGCCAGCAGCTTAGAAGGGCTAGCCGGCGATGAGCAGTTCTTC. It is translated as CASSLEGLAGDEQFF. The chain couples TRBV11-3 to TRBJ2-1; D is perhaps TRBD2 (5 bases). Trimming shortened V by 0 bases and J by 8 bases, and 14 bases separated the two germline ends. The CDR3 spans 15 residues. CDR1 and CDR2 from the germline V gene are SGHNT and YENEEA.

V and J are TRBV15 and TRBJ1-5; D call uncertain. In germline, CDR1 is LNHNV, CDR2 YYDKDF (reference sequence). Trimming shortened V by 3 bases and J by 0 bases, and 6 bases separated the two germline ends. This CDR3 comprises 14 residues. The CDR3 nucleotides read TGTGCCACCAGCAGTAAGAATAGCAATCAGCCCCAGCATTTT. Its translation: CATSSKNSNQPQHF. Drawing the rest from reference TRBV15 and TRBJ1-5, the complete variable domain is DAMVIQNPRYQVTQFGKPVTLSCSQTLNHNVMYWYQQKSSQAPKLLFHYYDKDFNNEADTPDNFQSRRPNTSFCFLDIRSPGLGDTAMYLCATSSKNSNQPQHFGDGTRLSIL.

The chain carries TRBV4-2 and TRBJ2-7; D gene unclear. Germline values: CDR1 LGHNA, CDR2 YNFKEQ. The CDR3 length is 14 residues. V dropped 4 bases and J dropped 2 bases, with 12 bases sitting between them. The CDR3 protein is CASSRRLATYEQYF. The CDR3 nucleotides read TGTGCCAGCAGCCGCCGACTGGCCACCTACGAGCAGTACTTC.